This passage covers 30 T cell receptor beta chains from one sample sequenced in a study of blood T cell repertoires in COVID-19. The repertoire was sequenced with immunoSEQ multiplex PCR; TCRdb's copy has only in-frame clones and lacks some. The table includes about 270,000 clones, about four fifths detected once. Sequencing input: peripheral blood. Receptors were obtained from a woman aged 55-70 years with active or convalescent COVID-19.

The chain links TRBV12-3 or TRBV12-4 to TRBJ1-2, with a tentative D call TRBD1 (6 bases). This CDR3 is 13 amino acids long. V lost 4 bases and J 4 bases, leaving 10 bases between the germline ends. CDR3 protein: CASSSRGGYGYTF. The CDR3 coding sequence is TGTGCCAGCAGTTCTAGGGGGGGCTATGGCTACACCTTC.

The rearrangement uses TRBV7-2 and TRBJ2-7; 8 bases are a match to TRBD1. CDR3 length: 13 residues. The germline V gene encodes CDR1 SGHTA and CDR2 FQGNSA. The junction had 3 bases not matched to a gene; V was cut back by 2 bases and J by 6 bases. DNA for the CDR3: TGTGCCAGCAGCTTATACAGGGGGAGCGAGCAGTACTTC. Residues: CASSLYRGSEQYF.

This chain joins TRBV21-1 and TRBJ1-1; the table's D gene call, TRBD1, was not cross checked with the DNA. TRBV21-1 is a known pseudogene. CDR3 size: 19 residues. The CDR3 loop reads CASSLQNGSGQPTDTEAFF. Written as DNA, the CDR3 is TGTGCCAGCAGCCTCCAAAATGGATCGGGACAACCTACTGACACTGAAGCTTTCTTT.

This rearrangement joins TRBV7-6 to TRBJ2-4; the D gene is possibly TRBD2 (7 bases). The CDR3 extends over 16 amino acids. Trimming left V 5 bases short and J 0 bases short, with 14 bases between. CDR1 and CDR2 from the germline V gene are SGHVS and FNYEAQ. DNA for the CDR3: TGTGCCAGCAGCCCCCGGGGGGCTCTAGCCAAAAACATTCAGTACTTC. This codes for CASSPRGALAKNIQYF.

The chain is built from TRBV12-3 or TRBV12-4 and TRBJ2-3; D call uncertain. The V gene lost 4 bases and the J gene lost 2 bases, with 7 bases spanning the gap. CDR3 length: 13 amino acids. This CDR3 reads CASSSQATDTQYF. The CDR3 DNA reads as TGTGCCAGCAGTTCCCAGGCCACAGATACGCAGTATTTT.

The chain is built from TRBV5-3 and TRBJ1-4; D perhaps matches TRBD1 (5 bases). TRBV5-3 is sorted into the ORF group, with uncertain function. The CDR3 is 19 amino acids. With 0 bases removed from V and 7 bases from J, the gap between germline ends came to 25 bases. The CDR3 nucleotides read TGTGCCAGAAGCTTGGGGGGTAGACAGACCTCAACCACGGGTGAAAAACTGTTTTTT. Protein: CARSLGGRQTSTTGEKLFF.

This chain uses TRBV7-2 with TRBJ2-2, with TRBD1 matching 9 bases. Germline V gene data show CDR1 as SGHTA and CDR2 as FQGNSA. The CDR3 has 13 amino acids. J was trimmed by 6 bases and V by 5 bases; bases with no gene match: 1. The CDR3: CASSRDRAGELFF. CDR3 coding DNA: TGTGCCAGCAGCCGGGACAGGGCCGGGGAGCTGTTTTTT. The variable domain in full, with the rest retrieved from reference TRBV7-2 and TRBJ2-2, is GAGVSQSPSNKVTEKGKDVELRCDPISGHTALYWYRQSLGQGLEFLIYFQGNSAPDKSGLPSDRFSAERTGGSVSTLTIQRTQQEDSAVYLCASSRDRAGELFFGEGSRLTVL.

This chain connects TRBV29-1 to TRBJ1-5, with TRBD1 as a possible D gene (5 bases). The CDR3 runs to 15 residues. V lost 7 bases and J 0 bases, leaving 16 bases between the germline ends. Germline CDR1 reads SQVTM; CDR2 reads ANQGSEA. This CDR3 reads CSAGGGMISNQPQHF. The CDR3 region has the DNA TGCAGCGCTGGTGGGGGGATGATTAGCAATCAGCCCCAGCATTTT. Based on the CDR3 plus reference TRBV29-1 and TRBJ1-5, the full variable domain is SAVISQKPSRDICQRGTSLTIQCQVDSQVTMMFWYRQQPGQSLTLIATANQGSEATYESGFVIDKFPISRPNLTFSTLTVSNMSPEDSSIYLCSAGGGMISNQPQHFGDGTRLSIL.

The chain carries TRBV5-1 and TRBJ1-1; possibly TRBD1 for D (6 bases). CDR1 is SGHRS, CDR2 YFSETQ, per germline. The V and J ends lost 0 bases and 4 bases respectively, with 10 bases between them. The length of the CDR3 is 14 residues. This CDR3 reads CASSLDGRGTEAFF. DNA of the CDR3: TGCGCCAGCAGCTTGGATGGCAGGGGCACTGAAGCTTTCTTT.

The rearrangement uses TRBV18 and TRBJ2-2, with 7 bases that match TRBD2. This CDR3 is built from 16 residues. After removal of 3 bases from V and 0 bases from J, the junction contained 4 bases not matched to a gene. Germline V gives CDR1 KGHSH, CDR2 LQKENI. Here the CDR3 DNA reads TGTGCCAGCTCACCGGGGAGGGTCGCGAACACCGGGGAGCTGTTTTTT. Its translation is CASSPGRVANTGELFF. The entire variable domain, with the rest obtained from reference TRBV18 and TRBJ2-2, is as follows: NAGVMQNPRHLVRRRGQEARLRCSPMKGHSHVYWYRQLPEEGLKFMVYLQKENIIDESGMPKERFSAEFPKEGPSILRIQQVVRGDSAAYFCASSPGRVANTGELFFGEGSRLTVL.

The chain recombines TRBV6-5 with TRBJ1-1; D is possibly TRBD1 (5 bases). CDR3 length: 14 amino acids. Trimming took 7 bases from V and 5 from J, leaving 17 bases between them. Looked up from germline, CDR1 is MNHEY and CDR2 is SVGAGI. Here the CDR3 DNA reads TGTGCCAGCACCCCCCGCGGGGGAAGGACTGAAGCTTTCTTT. This sequence encodes CASTPRGGRTEAFF.

J is TRBJ2-1 and V is TRBV5-1, with TRBD2 identical over 15 bases. After removal of 4 bases from V and 6 bases from J, the junction contained 8 bases not matched to a gene. Germline CDR1 is SGHRS and CDR2 is YFSETQ. CDR3 length: 17 residues. The CDR3 region is CASSEGLAGGLSNEQFF. The CDR3 DNA reads as TGCGCCAGCAGCGAAGGACTAGCGGGGGGGCTTAGCAATGAGCAGTTCTTC.

J is TRBJ1-5 and V is TRBV15; 7 nucleotides align to TRBD1. Trimming removed 4 bases from V and 11 bases from J; junction bases left unmatched: 8. Germline V CDR1 and CDR2: LNHNV, YYDKDF (reference sequence). There are 13 residues in the CDR3. The CDR3 sequence: CATSTRQGATQHF. The CDR3 DNA reads TGTGCCACCAGCACTCGACAGGGTGCAACCCAGCATTTT. The full variable domain, in which reference TRBV15 and TRBJ1-5 provide the parts outside the CDR3, is DAMVIQNPRYQVTQFGKPVTLSCSQTLNHNVMYWYQQKSSQAPKLLFHYYDKDFNNEADTPDNFQSRRPNTSFCFLDIRSPGLGDTAMYLCATSTRQGATQHFGDGTRLSIL.

The chain couples TRBV18 to TRBJ2-5; 14 bases agree with TRBD2. Losses at the gene ends were 2 bases for V and 6 bases for J; bases not matched to a gene: 5. The CDR3 contains 16 residues. Germline V gene sequence: CDR1 KGHSH, CDR2 LQKENI. The CDR3 is CASSPIGTSGGQTQYF. The CDR3 DNA is TGTGCCAGCTCACCAATAGGGACTAGCGGGGGACAGACCCAGTACTTC.

The gene calls are TRBV19 and TRBJ2-5; possible D gene TRBD2, 6 bases. V shed 9 bases and J shed 4 bases, with 18 bases lying between them. CDR3 length equals 14 residues. CDR1 LNHDA and CDR2 SQIVND come from the germline V gene (reference sequence). CDR3 nucleotide sequence: TGTGCCAGGGAGGAGAGGGGAGGTGGAGAGACCCAGTACTTC. It yields the protein CAREERGGGETQYF. The whole variable domain, filled in from reference TRBV19 and TRBJ2-5, reads DGGITQSPKYLFRKEGQNVTLSCEQNLNHDAMYWYRQDPGQGLRLIYYSQIVNDFQKGDIAEGYSVSREKKESFPLTVTSAQKNPTAFYLCAREERGGGETQYFGPGTRLLVL.

The chain couples TRBV19 to TRBJ2-6, with D hard to call. This CDR3 has 13 amino acids. Germline CDR1 and CDR2: LNHDA and SQIVND (reference sequence). Trimming pared 7 bases from V and 2 bases from J, leaving 6 bases between. The CDR3, as DNA: TGTGCCAGTACTGCGCCTGGGGCCAACGTCCTGACTTTC. Its protein product is CASTAPGANVLTF.

The chain couples TRBV5-1 to TRBJ2-3, with 10 nucleotides matching TRBD2. CDR3 size: 17 residues. V gave up 0 bases and J gave up 4 bases; unmatched junction bases: 8. Germline V CDR1 and CDR2: SGHRS, YFSETQ. CDR3 protein: CASSLGTSGGAPDTQYF. The CDR3 DNA reads TGCGCCAGCAGCTTGGGTACGAGCGGGGGGGCCCCAGATACGCAGTATTTT.

The V gene is TRBV2, the J gene TRBJ2-6; 10 positions agree with TRBD1. Germline V gene data show CDR1 as SNHLY and CDR2 as FYNNEI. The CDR3 contains 16 residues. With 6 bases clipped from V and 2 bases from J, the junction kept 4 bases outside the gene matches. The CDR3 DNA sequence: TGTGCCAGCAGCCAGACAGGGGGCGCTGGGGCCAACGTCCTGACTTTC. It codes for CASSQTGGAGANVLTF.

The chain combines TRBV19 with TRBJ1-6, with 8 bases aligning to TRBD1. Germline V gene data show CDR1 as LNHDA and CDR2 as SQIVND (reference sequence). This CDR3 comprises 15 residues. V trimming: 3 bases; J trimming: 8 bases; junction bases outside the gene matches: 6. DNA of the CDR3: TGTGCCAGTAGTATCGGGCCAGGGGGCTATTCACCCCTCCACTTT. Its translation is CASSIGPGGYSPLHF.

This clone was seen at least ten times. The chain couples TRBV5-5 to TRBJ1-6, with 7 bases identical to TRBD1. This CDR3 contains 16 residues. Germline CDR1 SGHKS, CDR2 YYEKEE (reference sequence). V shed 4 bases, J shed 6 bases, and the junction held 10 bases outside the gene matches. CDR3 in DNA: TGTGCCAGCAGCCAGGAACAGGGGTGGGTTAATTCACCCCTCCACTTT. Amino acids: CASSQEQGWVNSPLHF.

The chain couples TRBV6-5 to TRBJ2-2; TRBD2 might be the D (6 bases). Trimming stripped 6 bases from V and 3 bases from J, with 14 bases between. This CDR3 has 15 amino acids. Germline V gene lookup returns CDR1 MNHEY and CDR2 SVGAGI. The CDR3 region is CASSPGLRYTGELFF. CDR3 nucleotides: TGTGCCAGCAGCCCGGGACTTCGCTACACCGGGGAGCTGTTTTTT.

V and J are TRBV6-5 and TRBJ2-7; D perhaps matches TRBD1 (6 bases). This CDR3 region has 15 residues. Trimming took off 8 bases at V and 2 bases at J, with 19 bases between the two ends. The germline V gene encodes CDR1 MNHEY and CDR2 SVGAGI. The CDR3 nucleotides read TGTGCCAGCCATGTCGGTGTGAGGGACACCTACGAGCAGTACTTC. Translating gives CASHVGVRDTYEQYF.

The chain employs TRBV18 and TRBJ1-3; 10 nucleotides agree with TRBD1. The CDR3 runs 18 residues. The V gene's germline CDR1 is KGHSH and CDR2 LQKENI. V was clipped by 5 bases and J by 2 bases; unmatched bases: 12. The CDR3 sequence is CASSSTTLGQGTGNTIYF. For the CDR3, the DNA is TGTGCCAGCTCATCAACGACCTTGGGACAGGGGACTGGAAACACCATATATTTT. Together with reference TRBV18 and TRBJ1-3, the CDR3 gives the full variable domain: NAGVMQNPRHLVRRRGQEARLRCSPMKGHSHVYWYRQLPEEGLKFMVYLQKENIIDESGMPKERFSAEFPKEGPSILRIQQVVRGDSAAYFCASSSTTLGQGTGNTIYFGEGSWLTVV.

The J gene is TRBJ2-2, the V gene TRBV6-2 or TRBV6-3; tentative D call: TRBD2 (6 bases). The CDR3 consists of 18 residues. Germline CDR1 and CDR2: MNHEY and SVGEGT. The V end lost 3 bases, the J end lost 3 bases, and 20 bases lay between the germline ends. Here the CDR3 DNA reads TGTGCCAGCAGTTATTTTAAGGGAAAAGGAGGGGACACCGGGGAGCTGTTTTTT. Its translation: CASSYFKGKGGDTGELFF.

This sequence joins TRBV6-5 and TRBJ1-3; 8 bases match TRBD1. The germline V gene has CDR1 MNHEY and CDR2 SVGAGI. The V segment lost 3 bases and the J segment 4 bases; nucleotides outside the gene matches: 2. CDR3 length equals 14 residues. The CDR3 spells CASSYGQGGNTIYF. CDR3 coding DNA: TGTGCCAGCAGTTATGGACAGGGAGGAAACACCATATATTTT.

CDR3 in amino acids: CASSQEATDTQYF. The CDR3 DNA follows: TGCGCCAGCAGCCAAGAGGCAACAGATACGCAGTATTTT. The chain couples TRBV4-3 to TRBJ2-3; D ambiguous. From germline, CDR1 is LGHNA and CDR2 YSLEER. V gave up 0 bases and J gave up 3 bases, with 4 bases separating them. The CDR3 is 13 amino acids.

This chain joins TRBV5-1 and TRBJ2-1; 8 bases align to TRBD2. Germline CDR1 SGHRS, CDR2 YFSETQ. With V trimmed by 1 base and J by 6 bases, 9 bases remained unmatched. This CDR3 is 16 amino acids long. CDR3 in DNA: TGCGCCAGCAGCTTGCTAGGGCCCCGGGGGGGCAATGAGCAGTTCTTC. Residues: CASSLLGPRGGNEQFF.

The J gene is TRBJ2-3, the V gene TRBV10-3, with 8 nucleotides matching TRBD2. The CDR3 totals 18 residues. V lost 0 bases, J lost 1 base, and 9 bases stayed unmatched. CDR1 ENHRY and CDR2 SYGVKD come from the germline V gene. The CDR3 coding sequence is TGTGCCATCAGTGAGTCTCGATTAGCGGGGAAACGCACAGATACGCAGTATTTT. Translation gives CAISESRLAGKRTDTQYF.

In its sample, this clone was seen once. This chain joins TRBV6-5 and TRBJ2-2; 9 bases align to TRBD1. The V gene's germline CDR1 is MNHEY and CDR2 SVGAGI. This CDR3 contains 15 residues. J was trimmed by 3 bases and V by 11 bases; bases with no gene match: 10. The CDR3 protein is CAWGDRALYTGELFF. The CDR3 DNA follows: TGTGCCTGGGGGGACAGGGCCCTTTACACCGGGGAGCTGTTTTTT.

This clone was detected only once. This chain connects TRBV6-5 to TRBJ2-5, with D possibly TRBD2 on 7 matching bases. From germline, CDR1 is MNHEY and CDR2 SVGAGI. V was trimmed by 0 bases and J by 5 bases, leaving 13 bases between them. The CDR3 contains 15 residues. CDR3 DNA: TGTGCCAGCAGTTACTCGACGGGGGGCTGGGAGACCCAGTACTTC. It is translated as CASSYSTGGWETQYF.